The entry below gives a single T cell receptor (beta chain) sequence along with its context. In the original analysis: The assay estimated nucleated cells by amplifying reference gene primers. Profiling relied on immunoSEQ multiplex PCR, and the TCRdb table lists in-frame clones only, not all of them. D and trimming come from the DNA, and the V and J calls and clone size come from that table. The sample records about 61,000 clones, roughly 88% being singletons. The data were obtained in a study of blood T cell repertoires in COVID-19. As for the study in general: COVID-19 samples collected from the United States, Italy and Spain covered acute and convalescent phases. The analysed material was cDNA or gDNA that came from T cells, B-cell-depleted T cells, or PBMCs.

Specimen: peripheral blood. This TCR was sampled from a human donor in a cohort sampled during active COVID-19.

This chain's CDR3 is CASRSGGWETQYF. For the CDR3, the DNA is TGTGCCAGCAGATCAGGGGGCTGGGAGACCCAGTACTTC. The chain employs TRBV5-5 and TRBJ2-5; the match to TRBD1 covers 8 bases. This CDR3 is built from 13 residues. The V gene end was trimmed by 5 bases and the J gene end by 5 bases; junction bases not matched to a gene: 5. CDR1 and CDR2 (germline): SGHKS, YYEKEE (reference sequence).